A selection of T cell receptor beta chains follows, all from one sample in a study of beta chain features in type 1 diabetes. Method: immunoSEQ multiplex PCR; TCRdb's copy keeps in-frame clones and lacks some. The sample consists of more than 350,000 clones, around 10% of them appearing once. Source material: naive CD4+ T cells from blood. Every receptor here comes from a woman aged 18-35 years in good health. Each CDR3 is given with its conserved first and last residue. D genes are given only for firm matches. Clone size is given for some rows only: seen once, a few or many times, or a class if the clone is expanded.

d_call,v_call,clone_size,j_call,cdr3_aa,cdr3_nt
TRBD1,TRBV2,-,TRBJ2-5,CASRHPGGPETQYF,TGTGCCAGCAGGCATCCAGGGGGCCCAGAGACCCAGTACTTC
TRBD1,TRBV7-2,-,TRBJ1-4,CASSTGGEGRGEKLFF,TGTGCCAGCAGCACAGGGGGAGAGGGCAGGGGTGAAAAACTGTTTTTT
TRBD1,TRBV19,few,TRBJ2-3,CASRDRAAADTQYF,TGTGCCAGTAGGGACAGGGCGGCGGCAGATACGCAGTATTTT
-,TRBV9,few,TRBJ1-5,CASSVGYSNQPQHF,TGTGCCAGCAGCGTAGGATATAGCAATCAGCCCCAGCATTTT
-,TRBV10-3,-,TRBJ1-2,CAISTDMTNYGYTF,TGTGCCATCAGTACCGACATGACTAACTATGGCTACACCTTC
-,TRBV18,-,TRBJ2-1,CASSQQNYNEQFF,TGTGCCAGCTCCCAACAGAACTACAATGAGCAGTTCTTC
-,TRBV4-3,few,TRBJ2-2,CASSQDPPGYSRSLTGELFF,TGCGCCAGCAGCCAAGATCCTCCAGGGTATTCACGTTCGTTGACCGGGGAGCTGTTTTTT
-,TRBV2,-,TRBJ1-1,CASSGQGTTNTEAFF,TGTGCCAGCAGTGGTCAGGGCACTACGAACACTGAAGCTTTCTTT
-,TRBV9,-,TRBJ2-3,CASGWTDTDTQYF,TGTGCCAGCGGATGGACAGACACAGATACGCAGTATTTT
TRBD1,TRBV7-8,few,TRBJ1-6,CASSLNRGGNSPLHF,TGTGCCAGCAGCCTAAACAGGGGTGGAAATTCACCCCTCCACTTT
TRBD1,TRBV5-1,-,TRBJ1-1,CASSTGTGLEAFF,TGCGCCAGCAGCACGGGGACAGGGCTTGAAGCTTTCTTT
TRBD2,TRBV4-1,few,TRBJ2-1,CASSQFPGLHYRNEQFF,TGCGCCAGCAGCCAGTTCCCGGGACTACACTATAGGAATGAGCAGTTCTTC
-,TRBV13,-,TRBJ2-3,CASSFRERGTDTQYF,TGTGCCAGCAGCTTCAGGGAACGAGGGACAGATACGCAGTATTTT
-,TRBV6-1,few,TRBJ2-3,CASSLGTDTQYF,TGTGCCAGCAGTCTAGGGACAGATACGCAGTATTTT
TRBD1,TRBV7-9,-,TRBJ2-5,CASSYPDRSKQGETQYF,TGTGCCAGCAGCTACCCCGACAGATCTAAACAGGGGGAGACCCAGTACTTC
TRBD1,TRBV29-1,-,TRBJ2-7,CSGRTGLKGNYEQYF,TGCAGCGGGCGGACAGGCCTAAAGGGAAACTACGAGCAGTACTTC
-,TRBV7-2,-,TRBJ2-7,CASSIPGRAFYEQYF,TGTGCCAGCAGCATCCCAGGACGGGCCTTCTACGAGCAGTACTTC
TRBD1,TRBV5-6,few,TRBJ1-2,CASSPERQGVYGYTF,TGTGCCAGCAGCCCGGAGAGACAGGGGGTCTATGGCTACACCTTC
-,TRBV7-6,-,TRBJ1-2,CASSALRPGSGRVYGYTF,TGTGCCAGCAGCGCCTTACGTCCCGGATCGGGACGGGTCTATGGCTACACCTTC
TRBD2,TRBV14,few,TRBJ2-1,CASSQDGALAGDEQFF,TGTGCCAGCAGCCAAGATGGGGCACTAGCGGGAGATGAGCAGTTCTTC
TRBD2,TRBV18,-,TRBJ2-1,CASSPLAGADNEQFF,TGTGCCAGCTCCCCACTAGCGGGAGCGGACAATGAGCAGTTCTTC
-,TRBV18,few,TRBJ2-7,CASSPTPGSYEQYF,TGTGCCAGCTCACCAACGCCGGGGTCCTACGAGCAGTACTTC
TRBD1,TRBV29-1,few,TRBJ2-7,CSGVPQGARAYEQYF,TGCAGCGGCGTCCCGCAGGGGGCGCGCGCCTACGAGCAGTACTTC
-,TRBV10-3,few,TRBJ2-1,CAISESTSSYNEQFF,TGTGCCATCAGTGAGAGTACTAGCTCCTACAATGAGCAGTTCTTC
TRBD2,TRBV2,-,TRBJ2-3,CASSAKSGGITDTQYF,TGTGCCAGCAGTGCAAAAAGCGGGGGGATCACAGATACGCAGTATTTT
-,TRBV20-1,-,TRBJ2-3,CSASNGAQYF,TGCAGTGCCTCCAACGGGGCGCAGTATTTT
-,TRBV29-1,few,TRBJ2-5,CSALKGQTQYF,TGCAGCGCCCTAAAGGGACAGACCCAGTACTTC
-,TRBV9,-,TRBJ2-1,CASSGLLSYNEQFF,TGTGCCAGCAGCGGCTTGCTGTCCTACAATGAGCAGTTCTTC
-,TRBV5-1,-,TRBJ2-3,CASRMRAGASTDTQYF,TGCGCCAGCCGCATGCGTGCGGGGGCTAGCACAGATACGCAGTATTTT
-,TRBV29-1,-,TRBJ2-1,CSVGGQVSYNEQFF,TGCAGCGTGGGGGGCCAAGTCTCCTACAATGAGCAGTTCTTC
TRBD2,TRBV29-1,few,TRBJ2-4,CSVSAGLAKNIQYF,TGCAGCGTCTCAGCGGGACTAGCCAAAAACATTCAGTACTTC
-,TRBV2,-,TRBJ1-1,CASRFRARTEAFF,TGTGCCAGCAGGTTCAGGGCGCGCACTGAAGCTTTCTTT
TRBD1,TRBV29-1,many,TRBJ2-1,CSVSDRGVYNEQFF,TGCAGCGTTAGCGACAGGGGGGTCTACAATGAGCAGTTCTTC
TRBD1,TRBV30,-,TRBJ1-1,CAWSRDSEAFF,TGTGCCTGGAGCCGGGACAGCGAAGCTTTCTTT
-,TRBV7-9,few,TRBJ2-1,CASSLVGLAPSYNEQFF,TGTGCCAGCAGCTTAGTAGGGCTAGCGCCTTCCTACAATGAGCAGTTCTTC
TRBD1,TRBV9,-,TRBJ2-5,CASSEGQLGETQYF,TGTGCCAGCAGCGAGGGACAGCTTGGTGAGACCCAGTACTTC
-,TRBV7-3,few,TRBJ1-3,CASSRGPSSGNTIYF,TGTGCCAGCAGCCGGGGCCCAAGCTCTGGAAACACCATATATTTT
-,TRBV4-3,-,TRBJ2-3,CASSQAAPVGDTQYF,TGCGCCAGCAGCCAAGCTGCGCCGGTTGGGGATACGCAGTATTTT
-,TRBV5-1,-,TRBJ1-1,CASSSNGLTGGRTEAFF,TGCGCCAGCAGCTCGAACGGCCTCACGGGGGGCCGGACTGAAGCTTTCTTT
-,TRBV9,-,TRBJ1-6,CASSESHNSPLHF,TGTGCCAGCAGCGAGTCTCATAATTCACCCCTCCACTTT
TRBD2,TRBV9,few,TRBJ2-7,CASSVGREPYEQYF,TGTGCCAGCAGCGTCGGGCGGGAGCCCTACGAGCAGTACTTC
TRBD1,TRBV19,few,TRBJ2-1,CASKDTPGGNYNEQFF,TGTGCCAGTAAAGACACGCCAGGGGGTAACTACAATGAGCAGTTCTTC
-,TRBV9,-,TRBJ2-1,CASSLLGSGSSYNEQFF,TGTGCCAGCAGCCTCCTGGGTAGCGGCAGCTCCTACAATGAGCAGTTCTTC
-,TRBV7-9,few,TRBJ2-3,CASSRLTRPNTDTQYF,TGTGCCAGCAGCCGCCTGACAAGACCCAACACAGATACGCAGTATTTT
-,TRBV19,few,TRBJ2-1,CASSPLDTFYNEQFF,TGTGCCAGTAGTCCCCTTGACACATTCTACAATGAGCAGTTCTTC
-,TRBV25-1,-,TRBJ2-6,CASSLRGDGANVLTF,TGTGCCAGCAGTCTCCGCGGGGACGGGGCCAACGTCCTGACTTTC
-,TRBV7-9,few,TRBJ2-3,CASSLALRLARGTDTQYF,TGTGCCAGCAGCTTAGCGCTGAGGTTAGCGAGGGGCACAGATACGCAGTATTTT
-,TRBV2,-,TRBJ2-5,CASSEVRSQETQYF,TGTGCCAGCAGTGAAGTTAGGAGTCAAGAGACCCAGTACTTC
TRBD2,TRBV18,-,TRBJ2-1,CASSPSAGGAYNEQFF,TGTGCCAGCTCACCCTCAGCGGGGGGAGCCTACAATGAGCAGTTCTTC
TRBD1,TRBV2,once,TRBJ1-6,CASRRAGGNSPLHF,TGTGCCAGCCGCCGGGCAGGGGGAAATTCACCCCTCCACTTT
-,TRBV9,-,TRBJ1-1,CASSVTGLDTEAFF,TGTGCCAGCAGCGTCACAGGGCTTGACACTGAAGCTTTCTTT
-,TRBV7-6,-,TRBJ2-3,CASSNTFRDSTDTQYF,TGTGCCAGCAGCAATACGTTCCGGGACAGCACAGATACGCAGTATTTT